Below are 17 T cell receptor beta chains sequenced from a single sample in a study of beta chain features in type 1 diabetes. Every isolated RNA sample was fully reverse transcribed, so sequencing captured expressed TCRB transcripts. Some clones are missing from TCRdb's copy, which holds only in-frame ones; the method was immunoSEQ multiplex PCR. The table lists around 240,000 clones, 68% of them singletons. Material: naive CD4+ T cells from blood. The receptors were sampled from a man in his thirties or forties in good health.

J is TRBJ2-7 and V is TRBV30; 9 positions agree with TRBD2. V gave up 2 bases and J gave up 7 bases; unmatched junction bases: 9. The CDR3 is 14 residues long. The germline CDR1 and CDR2 sequences are GTSNPN and SVGIG (reference sequence). The CDR3 nucleotides read TGTGCCTGGAGTCAAACAGCGGGAGGTGGGGAGCAGTACTTC. Amino acids: CAWSQTAGGGEQYF.

The rearrangement uses TRBV29-1 and TRBJ1-1; D is unresolved. V was clipped by 6 bases and J by 8 bases, with 10 bases between them. Germline CDR1 reads SQVTM; CDR2 reads ANQGSEA. The CDR3 is made up of 10 amino acids. CDR3 DNA sequence: TGCAGCGTGGGTCACGTAGAAGCTTTCTTT. Protein: CSVGHVEAFF.

This clone was seen a few times. The chain combines TRBV9 with TRBJ2-4, with D possibly being TRBD1 (5 bases). This CDR3 is built from 14 residues. CDR1 and CDR2 (germline): SGDLS, YYNGEE. V lost 0 bases and J lost 7, with 11 bases in between. For the CDR3, the DNA is TGTGCCAGCAGCGTAGGGCAGGGTGGTAACATTCAGTACTTC. Protein: CASSVGQGGNIQYF. The full variable domain, in which reference TRBV9 and TRBJ2-4 provide the parts outside the CDR3, is DSGVTQTPKHLITATGQRVTLRCSPRSGDLSVYWYQQSLDQGLQFLIQYYNGEERAKGNILERFSAQQFPDLHSELNLSSLELGDSALYFCASSVGQGGNIQYFGAGTRLSVL.

V is TRBV10-3 and J is TRBJ2-3, with 10 bases fitting TRBD2. Germline V gene data show CDR1 as ENHRY and CDR2 as SYGVKD. The CDR3 spans 15 residues. V gave up 4 bases and J gave up 5 bases; unmatched junction bases: 6. The CDR3 coding sequence is TGTGCCATCAGTGGGACCAGGACTAGCGGAGATACGCAGTATTTT. Its protein is CAISGTRTSGDTQYF.

The chain links TRBV15 to TRBJ2-3, with D unclear. Trimming took off 1 base at V and 0 bases at J, with 11 bases between the two ends. There are 16 residues in the CDR3. In germline, CDR1 is LNHNV, CDR2 YYDKDF (reference sequence). The DNA of the CDR3 is TGTGCCACCAGCAGAGTTGATCGGAGAAGCACAGATACGCAGTATTTT. This codes for CATSRVDRRSTDTQYF.

The chain has TRBV30 and TRBJ1-6; a possible D gene is TRBD1 (6 bases). The ends were cut back, 3 bases at V and 6 bases at J, with 9 bases in the middle. Germline V lookup: CDR1 GTSNPN, CDR2 SVGIG (reference sequence). The CDR3 loop spans 13 amino acids. The CDR3 loop is CAWSRGGNSPLHF. CDR3 nucleotides: TGTGCCTGGAGCAGAGGGGGTAATTCACCCCTCCACTTT.

The genes are TRBV30 and TRBJ2-1; 9 nucleotides agree with TRBD2. The CDR3 loop spans 13 amino acids. Germline V gene data show CDR1 as GTSNPN and CDR2 as SVGIG (reference sequence). Losses at the gene ends were 4 bases for V and 8 bases for J; bases not matched to a gene: 6. The CDR3 DNA is TGTGCCTGGACTAGCGGGGAGACGGATGAGCAGTTCTTC. Its protein is CAWTSGETDEQFF.

This clone showed up just once. J is TRBJ2-5 and V is TRBV25-1; D is perhaps TRBD1 or TRBD2 (6 bases each). CDR1 and CDR2 from the germline V gene are MGHDK and SYGVNS. The CDR3 loop spans 15 amino acids. Trimming cost V 1 base and J 5 bases, with 14 bases left between them. DNA of the CDR3: TGTGCCAGCAGTGAATCTCGGGGGCGGGCGGAGACCCAGTACTTC. This sequence encodes CASSESRGRAETQYF.

This clone has more than one count but fewer than ten. J is TRBJ2-3 and V is TRBV7-2; 11 bases agree with TRBD2. The germline V gene encodes CDR1 SGHTA and CDR2 FQGNSA. The CDR3 extends over 15 amino acids. V dropped 5 bases and J dropped 3; count of bases not matched to a gene: 4. CDR3 protein: CASSPRTSGTDTQYF. CDR3 bases: TGTGCCAGCAGCCCGAGGACTAGCGGGACAGATACGCAGTATTTT.

A few counts support this clone. J is TRBJ2-6 and V is TRBV29-1, with D uncertain. V was clipped by 6 bases and J by 2 bases, with 5 bases between them. There are 12 residues in the CDR3. In germline, CDR1 is SQVTM, CDR2 ANQGSEA. CDR3 nucleotides: TGCAGCGTATTAGCTGGGGCCAACGTCCTGACTTTC. It specifies CSVLAGANVLTF.

Details on this clone: The same CDR3 arises from other DNA sequences in this sample as well. This chain uses TRBV28 with TRBJ2-1; D call uncertain. Trimming took 1 base from V and 5 from J, leaving 0 bases between them. The germline gives CDR1 MDHEN, CDR2 SYDVKM. This CDR3 has 11 residues. CDR3 bases: TGTGCCAGCAGTTTATACAATGAGCAGTTCTTC. This encodes CASSLYNEQFF. Supplemented by reference TRBV28 and TRBJ2-1, the full variable domain reads DVKVTQSSRYLVKRTGEKVFLECVQDMDHENMFWYRQDPGLGLRLIYFSYDVKMKEKGDIPEGYSVSREKKERFSLILESASTNQTSMYLCASSLYNEQFFGPGTRLTVL.

The DNA of the CDR3 is TGTGCCAGCAGCCCCCCAGCTAGCGGGGGCTACAATGAGCAGTTCTTC. This gives the protein CASSPPASGGYNEQFF. J is TRBJ2-1 and V is TRBV5-4; 10 bases are shared with TRBD2. Germline CDR1 is SGHNT and CDR2 is YYREEE (reference sequence). CDR3 length equals 16 residues. With 4 bases clipped from V and 3 bases from J, the junction kept 7 bases outside the gene matches.

This clone was observed a few times. J is TRBJ2-5 and V is TRBV11-3, with 10 bases lining up with TRBD1. J gave up 5 bases and V 3 bases, and 6 bases lay outside the gene matches. Germline values: CDR1 SGHNT, CDR2 YENEEA. The CDR3 consists of 15 residues. The CDR3 nucleotides are TGTGCCAGCAGCTTTGGGACAGGGGTCCGGGAGACCCAGTACTTC. It is translated as CASSFGTGVRETQYF. Full variable domain (missing parts from reference TRBV11-3 and TRBJ2-5): EAGVVQSPRYKIIEKKQPVAFWCNPISGHNTLYWYLQNLGQGPELLIRYENEEAVDDSQLPKDRFSAERLKGVDSTLKIQPAELGDSAVYLCASSFGTGVRETQYFGPGTRLLVL.

The rearrangement joins TRBV2 to TRBJ2-1; D is perhaps TRBD1 (5 bases). V gave up 3 bases and J gave up 3 bases, with 6 bases separating them. In germline, CDR1 is SNHLY, CDR2 FYNNEI. This CDR3 region has 13 residues. DNA for the CDR3: TGTGCCAGCAGTGACGACAGCTACAATGAGCAGTTCTTC. Its translation: CASSDDSYNEQFF. The full variable domain, in which reference TRBV2 and TRBJ2-1 provide the parts outside the CDR3, is EPEVTQTPSHQVTQMGQEVILRCVPISNHLYFYWYRQILGQKVEFLVSFYNNEISEKSEIFDDQFSVERPDGSNFTLKIRSTKLEDSAMYFCASSDDSYNEQFFGPGTRLTVL.

The rearrangement uses TRBV5-1 and TRBJ2-3; D remains ambiguous. CDR3 length: 13 residues. Germline CDR1 SGHRS, CDR2 YFSETQ. Trimming took 4 bases from V and 1 from J, leaving 7 bases between them. The chain's CDR3 is CASSTRGTDTQYF. DNA of the CDR3: TGCGCCAGCAGCACTCGAGGCACAGATACGCAGTATTTT.

The V gene is TRBV29-1, the J gene TRBJ2-3, with 7 positions matching TRBD1. CDR3 length: 15 amino acids. The germline V gene has CDR1 SQVTM and CDR2 ANQGSEA. Trimming at V came to 6 bases and at J to 0 bases, leaving 9 bases not matched to a gene. CDR3 DNA sequence: TGCAGCGTCAAAACCCGGACAGGTAGCACAGATACGCAGTATTTT. It codes for CSVKTRTGSTDTQYF.

The V gene is TRBV30, the J gene TRBJ1-6, with 8 bases identical to TRBD1. Looked up from germline, CDR1 is GTSNPN and CDR2 is SVGIG (reference sequence). The ends lost 2 bases at V and 11 bases at J; junction bases unmatched: 5. The CDR3 has 13 residues. This CDR3 reads CAWSTTGGPPLHF. The CDR3 bases are TGTGCCTGGAGTACAACAGGGGGACCACCCCTCCACTTT.